This record looks at one T cell receptor beta chain sequence and its context. The data were obtained in a study of T cell responses to AZD1222 COVID-19 vaccine. The germline V gene has CDR1 GTSNPN and CDR2 SVGIG (reference sequence). V shed 2 bases and J 5 bases; nucleotides not matched to a gene: 3. CDR3 length equals 15 residues. Assay: immunoSEQ multiplex PCR; the TCRdb copy retains only in-frame clones and omits some. The sample carries approximately 140,000 clones, more than 90% recorded once. The sequence derives from an adult who received the AZD1222 COVID-19 vaccine. V is TRBV30 and J is TRBJ2-2; 12 bases align to TRBD2. This specimen consisted of peripheral blood, obtained 28 days after the second AZD1222 dose. CDR3 amino acids: CAWSRLAGATGELFF. CDR3 sequence (DNA): TGTGCCTGGAGTCGACTAGCGGGAGCGACCGGGGAGCTGTTTTTT.